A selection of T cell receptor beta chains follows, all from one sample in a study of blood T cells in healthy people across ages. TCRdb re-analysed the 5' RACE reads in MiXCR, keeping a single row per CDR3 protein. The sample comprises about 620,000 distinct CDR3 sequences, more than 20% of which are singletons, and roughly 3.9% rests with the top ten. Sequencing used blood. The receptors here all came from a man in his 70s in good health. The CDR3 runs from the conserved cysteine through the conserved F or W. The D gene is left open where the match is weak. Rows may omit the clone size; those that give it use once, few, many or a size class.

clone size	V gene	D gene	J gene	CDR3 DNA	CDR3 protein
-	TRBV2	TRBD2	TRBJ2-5	TGTGCCAGCAGTGAACAGCTAGCGGGAGGAACCCCAGAGACCCAGTACTTC	CASSEQLAGGTPETQYF
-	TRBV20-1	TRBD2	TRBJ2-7	TGCAGTGCTAGCGGGCGGGGGGGCTCCTACGAGCAGTACTTC	CSASGRGGSYEQYF
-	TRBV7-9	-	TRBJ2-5	TGTGCCAGCAGCTTCCTCCCAGGATACCAAGAGACCCAGTACTTC	CASSFLPGYQETQYF
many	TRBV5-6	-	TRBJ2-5	TGTGCCAGCAGTTTGACGCGGCAAGAGACCCAGTACTTC	CASSLTRQETQYF
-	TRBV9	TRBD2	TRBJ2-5	TGTGCCAGCAGCGTAGTGGGACTAGCGGGACCAGAGACCCAGTACTTC	CASSVVGLAGPETQYF
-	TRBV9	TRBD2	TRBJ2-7	TGTGCCAGCAGCAGGGGACTAGCGGGAGGGAGCGGCTACGAGCAGTACTTC	CASSRGLAGGSGYEQYF
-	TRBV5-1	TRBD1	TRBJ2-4	TGCGCCAGCAGCACAGATAGACAGGGGGCTTTGGACATTCAGTACTTC	CASSTDRQGALDIQYF
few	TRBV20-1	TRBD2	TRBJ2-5	TGCAGTGCCACAGGGCATTCTAGCGGGTACATACGTAAAGAGACCCAGTACTTC	CSATGHSSGYIRKETQYF
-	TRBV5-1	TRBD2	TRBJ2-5	TGCGCCAGCAGCGGAAGCGGGAGTCTGGTGGAGACCCAGTACTTC	CASSGSGSLVETQYF
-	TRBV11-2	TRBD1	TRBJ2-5	TGTGCCGGCAGCAACCGGGACAGGGGTCTGCGGGAGACCCAGTACTTC	CAGSNRDRGLRETQYF
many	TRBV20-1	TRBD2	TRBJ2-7	TGCAGTGCTAGCCCCGGGCCTAGCGGGAGTTACGAGCAGTACTTC	CSASPGPSGSYEQYF
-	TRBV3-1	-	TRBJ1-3	TGTGCCAGCAGCCAAGTTGAGGGATACGGAAACACCATATGTTTT	CASSQVEGYGNTICF
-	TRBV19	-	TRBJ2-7	TGTGCCAGTAGTATGGAGGAACCTGGGGCCCACGAGCAGTACTTC	CASSMEEPGAHEQYF
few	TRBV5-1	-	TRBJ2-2	TGCGCCAGCAGTGCAGGGGTAACCGGGGAGCTGTTTTTT	CASSAGVTGELFF
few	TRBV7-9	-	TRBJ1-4	TGTGCCAGCAGCAATCCGTCGGCCGGGGCTAATGAAAAACTGTTTTTT	CASSNPSAGANEKLFF
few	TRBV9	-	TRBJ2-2	TGTGCCAGCAGCCAACAAGTTCTCGGGGAGCTGTTTTTT	CASSQQVLGELFF
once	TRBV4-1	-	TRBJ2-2	TGCGCCAGCAGCCAAGAGCGGGCCTCGAACACCGGGGAGCTGTTTTTT	CASSQERASNTGELFF
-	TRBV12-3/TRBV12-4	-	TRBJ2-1	TGTGCCAGCAGTGGGGACGGATACAATGAGCAGTTCTTC	CASSGDGYNEQFF
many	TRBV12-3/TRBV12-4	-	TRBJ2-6	TGTGCCAGCAGCCCGTCTTACTCTGGGGCCAACGTCCTGACTTTC	CASSPSYSGANVLTF
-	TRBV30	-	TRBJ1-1	TGTGCCTGGAGTGGTATGAACACTGAAGCTTTCTTT	CAWSGMNTEAFF
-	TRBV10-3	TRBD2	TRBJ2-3	TGTGCCATCAGTGGGACTAGCGCATCTAGCACAGATACGCAGTATTTT	CAISGTSASSTDTQYF
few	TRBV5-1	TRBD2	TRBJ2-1	TGCGCCGGCAGCTTGCCTAGCGGGGCTATCGATGAGCAGTTCTTC	CAGSLPSGAIDEQFF
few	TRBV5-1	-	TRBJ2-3	TGCGCCAGCAGCGACGGGACCTCATCAGATACGCAGTATTTT	CASSDGTSSDTQYF
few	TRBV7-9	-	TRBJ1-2	TGTGCCAGCAGCTTAGGGGACCCCAACTATGGCTACACCTTC	CASSLGDPNYGYTF
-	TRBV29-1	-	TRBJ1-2	TGCAGCGTTGAAGGCGGCAGAGAGAGCTATGGCTACACCTTC	CSVEGGRESYGYTF
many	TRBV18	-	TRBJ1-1	TGTGCCAGCTCACCTGAGGGATGGAACACTGAAGCTTTCTTT	CASSPEGWNTEAFF
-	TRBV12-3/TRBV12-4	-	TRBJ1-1	TGTGCCAGCAGCTCCCGACCATGGGGCGATGCTTTCTTT	CASSSRPWGDAFF
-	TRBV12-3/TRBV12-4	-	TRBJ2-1	TGTGCCAGCAGATATACGGGACTCTACAATGAGCAGTTCTTC	CASRYTGLYNEQFF